The sequence of this TCR beta chain was determined in a study of tumor and adjacent non-tumor tissue in lung cancer. This clonotype has just a few counts. The ends were cut back, 0 bases at V and 6 bases at J, with 11 bases in the middle. Germline V gene sequence: CDR1 SGHRS, CDR2 YFSETQ. The CDR3 covers 14 residues. The library came from three nested PCR rounds adapted from ARM-PCR protocols. From the multiplex PCR reads, TCRdb called clonotypes with MiXCR, one entry per CDR3 protein. The table records about 93,000 distinct CDR3 sequences, roughly 70% of them present only once. RNA was extracted from bulk tissue without any cell sorting.

The genes are TRBV5-1 and TRBJ2-3; D assignment may be TRBD1 or TRBD2 (5 bases each). This clonotype was obtained from a man in his sixties with non-small cell lung cancer. Sequenced sample: lung tumor tissue. The CDR3 here is CASSLEAGTDTQYF. The CDR3 DNA reads as TGCGCCAGCAGCTTGGAAGCAGGGACGGATACGCAGTATTTT.